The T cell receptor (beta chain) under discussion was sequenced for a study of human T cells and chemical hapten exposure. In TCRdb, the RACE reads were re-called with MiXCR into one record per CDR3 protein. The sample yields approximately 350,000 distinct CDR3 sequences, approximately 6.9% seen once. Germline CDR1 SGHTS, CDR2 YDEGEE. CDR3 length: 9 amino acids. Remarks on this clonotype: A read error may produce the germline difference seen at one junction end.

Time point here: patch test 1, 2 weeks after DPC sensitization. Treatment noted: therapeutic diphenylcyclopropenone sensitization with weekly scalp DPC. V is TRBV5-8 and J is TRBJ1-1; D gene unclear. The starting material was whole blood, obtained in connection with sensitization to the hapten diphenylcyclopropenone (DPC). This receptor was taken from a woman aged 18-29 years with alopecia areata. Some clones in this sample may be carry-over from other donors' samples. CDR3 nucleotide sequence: TGTGCCAGCAGTCATGCTGCTTCCTTT. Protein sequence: CASSHAASF.